Below, 9 T cell receptor beta chains from the same sample are listed, as sequenced in a study of blood T cell repertoires in COVID-19. This table comes from immunoSEQ multiplex PCR, and its TCRdb copy is limited to in-frame clones, with some not included. This table holds 70,000 to 100,000 clones, more than 90% found once. Sequenced material: peripheral blood. The receptors here all came from a man in his 60s with acute or convalescent COVID-19.

The chain employs TRBV2 and TRBJ2-7; D not resolved. Looked up from germline, CDR1 is SNHLY and CDR2 is FYNNEI. V gave up 6 bases and J gave up 2 bases, with 8 bases separating them. This CDR3 is 12 amino acids long. The CDR3: CASRGDAYEQYF. DNA of the CDR3: TGTGCCAGCAGGGGCGATGCCTACGAGCAGTACTTC.

This clone was seen just once. The V gene is TRBV11-3, the J gene TRBJ2-7; the match to TRBD2 covers 7 bases. This CDR3 spans 14 amino acids. Unmatched junction bases numbered 5, after V lost 3 bases and J lost 3 bases. Germline CDR1 reads SGHNT; CDR2 reads YENEEA. CDR3 coding DNA: TGTGCCAGCAGCTTGAGCGGGGACTTCTACGAGCAGTACTTC. Translation: CASSLSGDFYEQYF.

The J gene is TRBJ2-7, the V gene TRBV4-2, with D uncertain. V shed 4 bases and J shed 4 bases, with 14 bases lying between them. This CDR3 is 14 amino acids long. Germline loops: CDR1 LGHNA, CDR2 YNFKEQ. The CDR3 loop reads CASSLNWAVYEQYF. As DNA, the CDR3 is TGTGCCAGCAGCCTAAACTGGGCCGTTTACGAGCAGTACTTC.

The J gene is TRBJ2-3, the V gene TRBV6-5; 9 positions match TRBD2. Germline-derived CDR1 and CDR2 are MNHEY and SVGAGI. Trimming cost V 10 bases and J 2 bases; bases outside gene matches: 7. There are 14 residues in the CDR3. DNA of the CDR3: TGTGCCACCGCGCTAGCGGGGTACACAGATACGCAGTATTTT. This sequence encodes CATALAGYTDTQYF.

The rearrangement uses TRBV7-2 and TRBJ1-5, with TRBD1 identical over 8 bases. The germline CDR1 and CDR2 sequences are SGHTA and FQGNSA. This CDR3 spans 16 amino acids. The V segment lost 1 base and the J segment 7 bases; nucleotides outside the gene matches: 9. The CDR3 loop reads CASSLVKTGVGQPQHF. The DNA for the CDR3 is TGTGCCAGCAGCTTAGTCAAGACAGGGGTAGGGCAGCCCCAGCATTTT.

The chain couples TRBV24-1 to TRBJ2-1; TRBD2 matches 10 bases. Per germline, CDR1 KGHDR and CDR2 SFDVKD. This CDR3 spans 15 amino acids. The J segment lost 8 bases and the V segment lost 4 bases, leaving 7 bases of the junction unmatched. CDR3 in amino acids: CATSEQGLALDEQFF. For the CDR3, the DNA is TGTGCCACCAGTGAGCAGGGACTAGCGTTAGATGAGCAGTTCTTC.

V and J are TRBV7-9 and TRBJ2-7, with no clear D. The CDR3 is 19 amino acids. V lost 5 bases and J 1 base, leaving 27 bases between the germline ends. Per the germline V gene, CDR1 is SEHNR and CDR2 is FQNEAQ (reference sequence). The CDR3 sequence is CASSDQVGRNPKTSYEQYF. The CDR3 DNA reads TGTGCCAGCAGCGATCAGGTGGGCAGAAACCCAAAAACGTCCTACGAGCAGTACTTC. The full variable domain, in which reference TRBV7-9 and TRBJ2-7 provide the parts outside the CDR3, is DTGVSQNPRHKITKRGQNVTFRCDPISEHNRLYWYRQTLGQGPEFLTYFQNEAQLEKSRLLSDRFSAERPKGSFSTLEIQRTEQGDSAMYLCASSDQVGRNPKTSYEQYFGPGTRLTVT.

This chain connects TRBV30 to TRBJ1-4; 7 nucleotides line up with TRBD1. Germline V gene sequence: CDR1 GTSNPN, CDR2 SVGIG (reference sequence). Trimming at V came to 0 bases and at J to 8 bases, leaving 6 bases not matched to a gene. This CDR3 comprises 14 residues. The CDR3 here is CAWSVGTVGEKLFF. The CDR3 DNA reads TGTGCCTGGAGTGTGGGGACAGTTGGAGAAAAACTGTTTTTT.

The rearrangement uses TRBV14 and TRBJ2-4; 7 nucleotides align to TRBD2. The CDR3 spans 17 residues. Germline V CDR1 and CDR2: SGHDN, FVKESK. The trim removed 4 bases at V and 8 bases at J, leaving 17 bases unmatched. CDR3 DNA: TGTGCCAGCAGCCGAACTATTTGGGCGGGAGTATCTGACATTCAGTACTTC. It translates to CASSRTIWAGVSDIQYF.